The subject of this entry is one T cell receptor (beta chain). The target antigen is unknown. This entry is derived from a study of shared clonotypes between healthy human individuals. Study as a whole: Three plates were used per donor for CD4 naive, three for CD4 memory, two for CD8 naive and one for CD8 memory.

V lost 0 bases, J lost 8 bases, and 16 bases lay in between. CDR1 is LGHNA, CDR2 YSLEER, per germline. This CDR3 region has 16 residues. Execution of the assay was at deep level. The assay was immunoSEQ multiplex PCR, and TCRdb's table has in-frame clones only and misses some. The sample contains 2 million or so clones, about 95% of which appear only once. Study-wide results and caveats: For naive CD4 cells, approximately 5% of clonotypes were shared across a handful of donors.

The rearrangement uses TRBV4-3 and TRBJ1-4; D perhaps matches TRBD1 (5 bases). The sample taken for sequencing was naive CD4+ T cells sorted from blood. The subset was: CD45RA+ positively selected. The TCR originated in a man between 18 and 29 years old in good health. CDR3 protein: CASSQDLGGTGEKLFF. The CDR3 nucleotides read TGCGCCAGCAGCCAAGATCTCGGGGGAACTGGCGAAAAACTGTTTTTT.